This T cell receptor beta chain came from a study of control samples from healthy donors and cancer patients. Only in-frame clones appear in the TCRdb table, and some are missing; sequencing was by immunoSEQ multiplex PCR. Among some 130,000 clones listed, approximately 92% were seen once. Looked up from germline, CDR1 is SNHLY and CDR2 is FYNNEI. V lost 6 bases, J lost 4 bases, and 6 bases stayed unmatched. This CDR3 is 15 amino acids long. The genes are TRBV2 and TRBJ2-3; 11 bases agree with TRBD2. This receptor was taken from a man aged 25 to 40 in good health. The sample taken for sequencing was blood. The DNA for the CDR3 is TGTGCCAGCAGGCCACTAGCGGGAGTTGCAGATACGCAGTATTTT. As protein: CASRPLAGVADTQYF.